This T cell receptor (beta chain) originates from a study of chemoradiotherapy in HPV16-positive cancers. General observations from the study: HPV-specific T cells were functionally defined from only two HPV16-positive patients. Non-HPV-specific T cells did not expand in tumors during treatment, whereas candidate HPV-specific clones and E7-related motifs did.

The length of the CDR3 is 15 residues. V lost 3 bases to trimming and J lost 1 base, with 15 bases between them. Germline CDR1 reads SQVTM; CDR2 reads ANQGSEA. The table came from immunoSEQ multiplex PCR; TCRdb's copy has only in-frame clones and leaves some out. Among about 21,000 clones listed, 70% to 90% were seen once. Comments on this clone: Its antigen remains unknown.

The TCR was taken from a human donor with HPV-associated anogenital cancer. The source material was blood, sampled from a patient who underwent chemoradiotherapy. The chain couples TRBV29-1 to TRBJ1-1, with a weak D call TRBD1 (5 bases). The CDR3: CSVEAQGLKNTEAFF. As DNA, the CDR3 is TGCAGCGTTGAGGCTCAGGGACTAAAGAACACTGAAGCTTTCTTT. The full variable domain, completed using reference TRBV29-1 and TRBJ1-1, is SAVISQKPSRDICQRGTSLTIQCQVDSQVTMMFWYRQQPGQSLTLIATANQGSEATYESGFVIDKFPISRPNLTFSTLTVSNMSPEDSSIYLCSVEAQGLKNTEAFFGQGTRLTVV.